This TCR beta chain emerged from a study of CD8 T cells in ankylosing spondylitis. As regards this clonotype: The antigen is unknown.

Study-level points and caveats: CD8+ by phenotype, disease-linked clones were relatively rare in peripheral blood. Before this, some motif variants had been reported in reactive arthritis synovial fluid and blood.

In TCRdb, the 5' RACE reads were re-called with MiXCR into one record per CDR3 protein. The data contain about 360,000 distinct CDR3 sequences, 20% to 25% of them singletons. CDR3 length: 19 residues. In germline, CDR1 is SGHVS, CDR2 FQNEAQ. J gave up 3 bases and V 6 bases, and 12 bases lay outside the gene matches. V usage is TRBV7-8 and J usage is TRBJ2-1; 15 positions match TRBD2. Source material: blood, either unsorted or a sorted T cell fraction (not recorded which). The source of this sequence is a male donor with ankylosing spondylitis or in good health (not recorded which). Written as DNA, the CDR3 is TGTGCCAGCAGTTCCGGGACTAGCGGGGGGCCGAACTTCTACAATGAGCAGTTCTTC. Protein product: CASSSGTSGGPNFYNEQFF.